This T cell receptor beta chain was found in a study of spatial heterogeneity in lung cancer. Study results and caveats: Among blood samples, ubiquitous expanded tumor TCRs appeared more at resection than at follow-up.

This clonotype was detected ten times or more. Antigen: not known. CDR3 size: 18 residues. CDR1 and CDR2 from the germline V gene are SEHNR and FQNEAQ (reference sequence). Trimming cost V 3 bases and J 1 base, with 21 bases left between them. Time point noted: sample taken at primary tumor resection. TCRdb recomputed calls from the 5' RACE reads with MiXCR, one row per CDR3 protein. The table has about 38,000 distinct CDR3 sequences, about 5% seen once. The source of this sequence is a female donor with early-stage non-small cell lung cancer. The J gene is TRBJ1-2, the V gene TRBV7-9; unclear D gene. The specimen comprised PBMCs, sampled at surgery. This chain's CDR3 is CASSFSLGGSPSNYGYTF. The CDR3 coding sequence is TGTGCCAGCAGCTTCAGTCTTGGAGGTTCTCCGAGTAACTATGGCTACACCTTC.